The 12 T cell receptor beta chains below come from one sample, sequenced in a study of hypomethylating agent response in myelodysplastic syndrome. The table came from immunoSEQ multiplex PCR; TCRdb's copy has only in-frame clones and leaves some out. Of fewer than 7,500 clones listed, approximately 82% are singletons. The sample consisted of bone marrow, taken before or after starting hypomethylating agent treatment for myelodysplastic syndrome (not recorded which). The receptors stem from a human donor with myelodysplastic syndrome.

The V gene is TRBV30, the J gene TRBJ1-1; no clear D. The CDR3 is made up of 13 amino acids. CDR1 is GTSNPN, CDR2 SVGIG, per germline (reference sequence). Trimming shortened V by 3 bases and J by 0 bases, and 8 bases separated the two germline ends. CDR3 DNA: TGTGCCTGGAGCGCCGAGGTGAACACTGAAGCTTTCTTT. This encodes CAWSAEVNTEAFF.

The rearrangement links TRBV7-3 to TRBJ2-2; 7 nucleotides agree with TRBD1. From germline, CDR1 is SGHTA and CDR2 FQGTGA. The CDR3 extends over 13 amino acids. Losses at the gene ends were 4 bases for V and 5 bases for J; bases not matched to a gene: 1. In DNA, the CDR3 is TGTGCCAGCAGCTCAGGGGGTACCGGGGAGCTGTTTTTT. This encodes CASSSGGTGELFF.

CDR3 amino acids: CASSYLGGNTEAFF. As DNA, the CDR3 is TGTGCCAGCAGTTATCTTGGGGGGAACACTGAAGCTTTCTTT. The rearrangement links TRBV6-5 to TRBJ1-1; D is possibly TRBD1 (5 bases). From germline, CDR1 is MNHEY and CDR2 SVGAGI. The V gene lost 3 bases and the J gene lost 1 base, with 9 bases spanning the gap. This CDR3 is built from 14 residues.

This clone has more than one count but fewer than ten. This chain joins TRBV15 and TRBJ2-7; D might be TRBD1 (5 bases). V lost 1 base and J lost 0, with 10 bases in between. The CDR3 runs to 15 residues. CDR1 LNHNV and CDR2 YYDKDF come from the germline V gene (reference sequence). The DNA for the CDR3 is TGTGCCACCAGCAGAGCAGGGTATAGCTCCTACGAGCAGTACGTC. Translating it yields CATSRAGYSSYEQYV.

This clone has only a few counts. The V and J genes are TRBV30 and TRBJ1-5; possible D gene TRBD1, 5 bases. Germline V CDR1 and CDR2: GTSNPN, SVGIG (reference sequence). Trimming stripped 2 bases from V and 6 bases from J, with 11 bases between. The CDR3 length is 13 residues. In DNA, the CDR3 is TGTGCCTGGAGTAGGGGAGGTCGTCAGCCCCAGCATTTT. Encoded protein: CAWSRGGRQPQHF.

V usage is TRBV18 and J usage is TRBJ2-5; D gene unclear. The CDR3 length is 12 residues. The germline gives CDR1 KGHSH, CDR2 LQKENI. With 6 bases removed from V and 3 bases from J, the gap between germline ends came to 8 bases. This chain's CDR3 is CASSLAEETQYF. DNA for the CDR3: TGTGCCAGCTCTCTCGCGGAAGAGACCCAGTACTTC.

The chain combines TRBV2 with TRBJ1-5; D call uncertain. This CDR3 is 14 amino acids long. The V end lost 7 bases, the J end lost 4 bases, and 14 bases lay between the germline ends. Germline V lookup: CDR1 SNHLY, CDR2 FYNNEI. The CDR3 DNA follows: TGTGCCAGCACTGGGTCGGAACGGAATCAGCCCCAGCATTTT. Amino acid sequence: CASTGSERNQPQHF.

The chain links TRBV9 to TRBJ2-3, with D possibly being TRBD1 (5 bases). Germline lookup yields CDR1 SGDLS and CDR2 YYNGEE. The CDR3 has 14 residues. V shed 3 bases and J shed 0 bases, with 8 bases lying between them. In nucleotides, the CDR3 is TGTGCCAGCAGCGAGAGACAGAGCACAGATACGCAGTATTTT. Its translation: CASSERQSTDTQYF.

This rearrangement joins TRBV30 to TRBJ1-6; 9 bases map to TRBD1. V shed 3 bases, J shed 14 bases, and the junction held 14 bases outside the gene matches. The CDR3 runs 15 residues. Germline V CDR1 and CDR2: GTSNPN, SVGIG (reference sequence). The CDR3 is CAWSDPGTGFMSLHF. CDR3 in DNA: TGTGCCTGGAGCGATCCTGGGACAGGGTTCATGTCCCTCCACTTT.

The chain combines TRBV7-2 with TRBJ2-1; D might be TRBD2 (5 bases). V lost 5 bases, J lost 6 bases, and 17 bases lay in between. Germline V lookup: CDR1 SGHTA, CDR2 FQGNSA. This CDR3 spans 15 amino acids. CDR3 loop: CASSPEAAAINEQFF. CDR3 nucleotides: TGTGCCAGCAGCCCGGAGGCCGCGGCCATCAATGAGCAGTTCTTC. The full variable domain, rest sourced from reference TRBV7-2 and TRBJ2-1, is GAGVSQSPSNKVTEKGKDVELRCDPISGHTALYWYRQSLGQGLEFLIYFQGNSAPDKSGLPSDRFSAERTGGSVSTLTIQRTQQEDSAVYLCASSPEAAAINEQFFGPGTRLTVL.

The rearrangement uses TRBV7-9 and TRBJ1-1; tentative D call: TRBD1 (5 bases). Germline V gene sequence: CDR1 SEHNR, CDR2 FQNEAQ (reference sequence). The CDR3 contains 14 residues. The V end lost 0 bases, the J end lost 1 base, and 6 bases lay between the germline ends. The DNA for the CDR3 is TGTGCCAGCAGCTTAGCGCAGGGGAACACTGAAGCTTTCTTT. Translation: CASSLAQGNTEAFF.

The chain is built from TRBV6-6 and TRBJ2-1; tentative D call: TRBD2 (5 bases). The V end lost 7 bases, the J end lost 0 bases, and 16 bases lay between the germline ends. This CDR3 contains 16 residues. CDR1 MNHNY and CDR2 SVGAGI come from the germline V gene (reference sequence). The CDR3 protein is CASTDERVSSYNEQFF. The CDR3 nucleotides are TGTGCCAGCACCGACGAGAGGGTGAGCTCCTACAATGAGCAGTTCTTC.